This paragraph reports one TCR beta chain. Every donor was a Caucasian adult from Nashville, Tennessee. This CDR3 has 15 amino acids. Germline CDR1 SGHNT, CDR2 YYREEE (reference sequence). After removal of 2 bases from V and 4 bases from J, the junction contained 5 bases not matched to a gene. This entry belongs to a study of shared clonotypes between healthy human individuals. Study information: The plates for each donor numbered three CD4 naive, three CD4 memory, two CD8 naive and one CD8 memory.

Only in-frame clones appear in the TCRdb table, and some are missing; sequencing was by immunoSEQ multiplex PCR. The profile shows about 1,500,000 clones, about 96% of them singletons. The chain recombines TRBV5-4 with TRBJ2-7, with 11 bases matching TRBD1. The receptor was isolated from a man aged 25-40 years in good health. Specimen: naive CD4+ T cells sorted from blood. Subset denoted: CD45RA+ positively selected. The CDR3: CASSFPGQGVYEQYF. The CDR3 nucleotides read TGTGCCAGCAGCTTTCCGGGACAGGGGGTTTACGAGCAGTACTTC.